This T cell receptor beta chain appears in the sequencing data of a study of CXCR3-negative and CXCR3-positive naive CD8 T cells. Researchers prepared the TRB cDNA libraries using 5' RACE with UMI labels. TCRdb reanalyzed the 5' RACE reads, giving one entry per CDR3 protein sequence and no DNA. In total, the table holds 70,000 to 95,000 distinct CDR3 sequences. CDR3 length: 15 residues. Germline CDR1 MGHDK, CDR2 SYGVNS. Sequenced: naive CXCR3- CD8+ T cells from blood. Subset of the sample: CD45RO-CCR7+CD27+CD95- naive CD8+ T cells lacking CXCR3 (TNR3-). This chain links TRBV25-1 with TRBJ2-7; TCRdb lists TRBD1, though no DNA is available to test this call. This clonotype originated in a human donor in good health. Some clones in this sample may be carry-over from other donors' samples. The CDR3 loop is CASSERHGMGDEQYF.